Detailed here is one TCR beta chain. Its antigen is currently unknown. The data belong to a study of T-cell reconstitution after alpha-beta-depleted transplantation in children. This sample's TCRbeta library carried unique molecular identifier barcodes. MiXCR was run by TCRdb on the PCR reads, yielding one entry per CDR3 protein. There are roughly 790,000 distinct CDR3 sequences in the sample; around 15% occur only once, and approximately 5% lies in the top ten. Findings and caveats of the study: The authors attributed T-cell counts and diversity one year after transplant mostly to newly produced T cells. Surviving recipient cells, namely T cells and thymic progenitors, were the source of high day-60 TCRbeta diversity in some patients.

V was pared by 6 bases and J by 0 bases, with 4 bases of the junction left unmatched. This CDR3 region has 15 residues. Germline V gene data show CDR1 as DFQATT and CDR2 as SNEGSKA (reference sequence). V and J are TRBV20-1 and TRBJ2-6; 8 bases agree with TRBD1. The sequenced sample was PBMCs, mostly from graft donor cells, obtained 360 days after TCRalphabeta/CD19-depleted stem cell transplant. The sequence derives from a male patient younger than 18 who had a stem cell transplant for acute lymphoblastic leukemia, so the T cells may come from the graft donor. The CDR3 nucleotides read TGCAGTGCAATGGACAGGGTCTCTGGGGCCAACGTCCTGACTTTC. This translates into CSAMDRVSGANVLTF.